This T cell receptor (beta chain) was found in a study of blood T cell repertoires in COVID-19. Study information: Whether acute or convalescent, the COVID-19 samples came from the United States, Italy and Spain. PBMCs, B-cell-depleted T cells, or T cells provided the cDNA or gDNA that made up the material.

Repertoires were generated with immunoSEQ multiplex PCR, while TCRdb's copy carries only in-frame clones and drops some. Of 110,000 or so clones detected, roughly 90% appear once; the ten largest clones hold approximately 19%. The CDR3 covers 13 residues. CDR1 is SGHTA and CDR2 is FQGTGA in the germline V gene. The ends lost 3 bases at V and 8 bases at J; junction bases unmatched: 6. The chain joins TRBV7-3 to TRBJ1-2; 7 positions match TRBD1. Input material: peripheral blood. The sequence derives from a human donor with acute or convalescent COVID-19. The donor label of this sample is uncertain. As DNA, the CDR3 is TGTGCCAGCAGCTTGGAGGGGGCGAAGGGCTACACCTTC. Translating it yields CASSLEGAKGYTF.